What follows are 24 T cell receptor beta chains derived from one specimen sequenced in a study of identical twins. A single record per CDR3 protein comes from TCRdb applying MiXCR to the 5' RACE reads. The sample contains about 470,000 distinct CDR3 sequences, approximately 25% of which appear only once. In addition, the sample was reused for a study of T cells expressing NK-cell markers.

The sequencing input was CD4+ T cells sorted from blood. The source is a woman aged 18-29 years in good health.

This rearrangement joins TRBV20-1 to TRBJ2-3, with D unclear. The germline V gene encodes CDR1 DFQATT and CDR2 SNEGSKA (reference sequence). Trimming took 3 bases from V and 6 from J, leaving 10 bases between them. The CDR3 runs 12 residues. This CDR3 reads CSARVTFDTQYF. The CDR3 bases are TGCAGTGCTAGGGTCACTTTCGATACGCAGTATTTT.

The chain has TRBV9 and TRBJ2-3, with D possibly TRBD1 on 6 matching bases. V shed 0 bases and J shed 1 base, with 12 bases lying between them. There are 16 residues in the CDR3. CDR1 SGDLS and CDR2 YYNGEE come from the germline V gene. As DNA, the CDR3 is TGTGCCAGCAGCGTAGTAGGGACAACGGGCACAGATACGCAGTATTTT. This sequence encodes CASSVVGTTGTDTQYF.

The CDR3 region has the DNA TGTGCCAGCAGCTCAAACTACAGGGGGCGAACCGGGGAGCTGTTTTTT. Its translation: CASSSNYRGRTGELFF. The chain has TRBV9 and TRBJ2-2, with TRBD1 matching over 9 bases. The V and J ends lost 4 bases and 5 bases, in that order; junction bases with no gene match: 9. This CDR3 contains 16 residues. The germline V gene has CDR1 SGDLS and CDR2 YYNGEE.

This clonotype has a handful of counts. The rearrangement joins TRBV5-1 to TRBJ2-1; D is perhaps TRBD1 or TRBD2 (6 bases each). V shed 0 bases and J shed 8 bases, with 12 bases lying between them. The CDR3 is 14 amino acids. Germline CDR1 SGHRS, CDR2 YFSETQ. The CDR3 DNA is TGCGCCAGCAGCTTGGCCGACAGGAGGGATGAGCAGTTCTTC. Translated, it gives CASSLADRRDEQFF.

The chain is built from TRBV6-5 and TRBJ2-3; 11 bases are shared with TRBD2. Trimming removed 4 bases from V and 2 bases from J; junction bases left unmatched: 8. This CDR3 comprises 17 residues. Germline V gene sequence: CDR1 MNHEY, CDR2 SVGAGI. The CDR3 region is CASSSGLAGYNTDTQYF. Here the CDR3 DNA reads TGTGCCAGCAGTTCCGGACTAGCGGGTTATAACACAGATACGCAGTATTTT.

This chain uses TRBV2 with TRBJ2-5, with 8 bases fitting TRBD2. Germline V CDR1 and CDR2: SNHLY, FYNNEI. CDR3 size: 14 residues. The junction had 8 bases not matched to a gene; V was cut back by 7 bases and J by 4 bases. The CDR3 is CASNTGGASETQYF. The CDR3 bases are TGTGCCAGCAATACGGGGGGGGCTTCAGAGACCCAGTACTTC.

The genes are TRBV20-1 and TRBJ1-1; D may be TRBD1 (5 bases). Per the germline V gene, CDR1 is DFQATT and CDR2 is SNEGSKA (reference sequence). V lost 4 bases, J lost 10 bases, and 16 bases lay in between. The CDR3 has 12 residues. This CDR3 reads CSAIPGTSGAFF. CDR3 in DNA: TGCAGTGCTATTCCTGGGACTTCTGGAGCTTTCTTT.

The chain combines TRBV3-1 with TRBJ2-3; 8 bases fit TRBD1. The J segment lost 10 bases and the V segment lost 0 bases, leaving 12 bases of the junction unmatched. Germline lookup yields CDR1 LGHDT and CDR2 YNNKEL (reference sequence). This CDR3 spans 16 amino acids. CDR3 in DNA: TGTGCCAGCAGCCAAGATCGGGCAGGGGGCCGCCAGCCGCAGTATTTT. Translation: CASSQDRAGGRQPQYF.

This clonotype was counted a few times. V gene TRBV20-1 combines with J gene TRBJ2-3; D not resolved. Germline V CDR1 and CDR2: DFQATT, SNEGSKA (reference sequence). Trimming cost V 3 bases and J 4 bases, with 8 bases left between them. This CDR3 comprises 12 residues. For the CDR3, the DNA is TGCAGTGCTAGGGGTGTCGCAGATACGCAGTATTTT. Its protein is CSARGVADTQYF.

This clonotype was seen a few times. The chain combines TRBV7-9 with TRBJ2-7, with D tentatively TRBD1 (6 bases). The V end lost 5 bases, the J end lost 6 bases, and 26 bases lay between the germline ends. In germline, CDR1 is SEHNR, CDR2 FQNEAQ (reference sequence). The CDR3 is made up of 17 amino acids. The CDR3 DNA reads TGTGCCAGCAGCGTCTGGGATCGAGAGAGCTTAGGGGGCGAGCAGTACTTC. Amino acid sequence: CASSVWDRESLGGEQYF.

This rearrangement joins TRBV6-1 to TRBJ2-6; D might be TRBD1 (5 bases). Trimming removed 11 bases at V and 1 base at J, with 9 bases between. CDR1 and CDR2 (germline): MNHNS, SASEGT. The CDR3 runs to 13 residues. The CDR3 DNA is TGTGCCGCCCAGGGTTCTGGGGCCAACGTCCTGACTTTC. This sequence encodes CAAQGSGANVLTF.

This clonotype was counted only a few times. This chain uses TRBV7-2 with TRBJ2-1; tentative D call: TRBD2 (5 bases). Trimming removed 1 base from V and 6 bases from J, with 13 bases in between. The germline V gene has CDR1 SGHTA and CDR2 FQGNSA. CDR3 length equals 15 residues. The CDR3 is CASSLDSRESNEQFF. The CDR3, as DNA: TGTGCCAGCAGCTTAGATTCTCGGGAAAGCAATGAGCAGTTCTTC.

The rearrangement uses TRBV12-3 or TRBV12-4 and TRBJ2-2; D gene unclear. Trimming shortened V by 6 bases and J by 7 bases, and 12 bases separated the two germline ends. The CDR3 sequence is 13 residues long. In DNA form, the CDR3 reads TGTGCCAGCAGCCCTAGGAGCCTCGGGGAGCTGTTTTTT. Translating it yields CASSPRSLGELFF.

This chain joins TRBV7-9 and TRBJ2-7; D is perhaps TRBD1 or TRBD2 (6 bases each). V was shortened by 3 bases and J by 3 bases, with 12 bases between the two germline ends. The CDR3 is 14 amino acids. The germline gives CDR1 SEHNR, CDR2 FQNEAQ (reference sequence). CDR3 region: CASSFARGDYEQYF. The CDR3 nucleotides are TGTGCCAGCAGCTTCGCTAGGGGGGACTACGAGCAGTACTTC.

This chain uses TRBV29-1 with TRBJ1-2; 9 bases agree with TRBD1. CDR1 SQVTM and CDR2 ANQGSEA come from the germline V gene. The CDR3 covers 13 residues. The V segment lost 4 bases and the J segment 3 bases; nucleotides outside the gene matches: 3. In nucleotides, the CDR3 is TGCAGCGTTGGGGACAGGGAGGACTATGGCTACACCTTC. Amino acids: CSVGDREDYGYTF.

The chain's CDR3 is CASGGSSYEQYF. CDR3 in DNA: TGTGCCAGCGGCGGGTCTAGCTACGAGCAGTACTTC. The gene calls are TRBV6-6 and TRBJ2-7; possible D gene TRBD2, 5 bases. Per the germline V gene, CDR1 is MNHNY and CDR2 is SVGAGI (reference sequence). The CDR3 runs to 12 residues. V dropped 8 bases and J dropped 3 bases, with 11 bases sitting between them.

The genes are TRBV30 and TRBJ2-3; 13 bases fit TRBD2. The CDR3 has 16 residues. Losses at the gene ends were 2 bases for V and 3 bases for J; bases not matched to a gene: 5. Germline V gene lookup returns CDR1 GTSNPN and CDR2 SVGIG (reference sequence). CDR3 in amino acids: CAWSLTSGRGTDTQYF. The CDR3 bases are TGTGCCTGGAGTTTAACTAGCGGGAGGGGAACAGATACGCAGTATTTT.

This clonotype has more than one count but fewer than ten. The junction does not match germline at one end; this may be a read error. The chain combines TRBV12-3 or TRBV12-4 with TRBJ1-2, with TRBD1 matching over 7 bases. CDR3 length equals 13 residues. CDR3 sequence: CASSFTGVYAYTF. CDR3 DNA sequence: TGTGCCAGCAGTTTTACAGGGGTCTATGCCTACACCTTC.

The genes are TRBV19 and TRBJ2-3, with no clear D. Looked up from germline, CDR1 is LNHDA and CDR2 is SQIVND (reference sequence). V lost 7 bases, J lost 4 bases, and 15 bases lay in between. CDR3 length: 14 residues. CDR3 sequence reads: CASKPPRSADTQYF. The CDR3 nucleotides read TGTGCCAGTAAGCCCCCCAGGAGCGCAGATACGCAGTATTTT.

This clonotype was observed a few times. The chain carries TRBV5-1 and TRBJ2-2, with 9 bases lining up with TRBD1. Trimming removed 2 bases from V and 2 bases from J; junction bases left unmatched: 4. CDR1 and CDR2 from the germline V gene are SGHRS and YFSETQ. This CDR3 is 16 amino acids long. CDR3 sequence reads: CASSFLGQGNTGELFF. The CDR3, as DNA: TGCGCCAGCAGCTTCCTGGGACAGGGAAACACCGGGGAGCTGTTTTTT.

The V and J genes are TRBV19 and TRBJ2-1, with 12 bases that match TRBD2. With 5 bases clipped from V and 7 bases from J, the junction kept 6 bases outside the gene matches. CDR1 is LNHDA, CDR2 SQIVND, per germline (reference sequence). The CDR3 loop spans 15 amino acids. In DNA, the CDR3 is TGTGCCAGTAGTCTAACTAGCGGGGGGAAGAATGAGCAGTTCTTC. It translates to CASSLTSGGKNEQFF.

This clonotype was observed a handful of times. J is TRBJ1-1 and V is TRBV10-3; D is possibly TRBD1 (5 bases). Germline CDR1 and CDR2: ENHRY and SYGVKD. The V end lost 3 bases, the J end lost 7 bases, and 12 bases lay between the germline ends. The CDR3 has 13 amino acids. Here the CDR3 DNA reads TGTGCCATCAGTGACAGCCAGGGCTTTGAAGCTTTCTTT. This sequence encodes CAISDSQGFEAFF.

This clonotype has a count of ten or more. The chain carries TRBV9 and TRBJ2-3, with TRBD1 as a possible D gene (6 bases). Trimming shortened V by 4 bases and J by 1 base, and 10 bases separated the two germline ends. From germline, CDR1 is SGDLS and CDR2 YYNGEE. This CDR3 is built from 14 residues. The CDR3 sequence: CASSIRQGTDTQYF. DNA for the CDR3: TGTGCCAGCAGCATTCGACAGGGCACAGATACGCAGTATTTT. Variable domain in full (rest from reference TRBV9 and TRBJ2-3): DSGVTQTPKHLITATGQRVTLRCSPRSGDLSVYWYQQSLDQGLQFLIQYYNGEERAKGNILERFSAQQFPDLHSELNLSSLELGDSALYFCASSIRQGTDTQYFGPGTRLTVL.

The chain is built from TRBV12-3 or TRBV12-4 and TRBJ1-2; D not resolved. V lost 6 bases and J lost 0, with 14 bases in between. The CDR3 is made up of 15 amino acids. CDR3 DNA: TGTGCCAGCAGCCCAACTCCGTCCCCTAACTATGGCTACACCTTC. Translation gives CASSPTPSPNYGYTF.